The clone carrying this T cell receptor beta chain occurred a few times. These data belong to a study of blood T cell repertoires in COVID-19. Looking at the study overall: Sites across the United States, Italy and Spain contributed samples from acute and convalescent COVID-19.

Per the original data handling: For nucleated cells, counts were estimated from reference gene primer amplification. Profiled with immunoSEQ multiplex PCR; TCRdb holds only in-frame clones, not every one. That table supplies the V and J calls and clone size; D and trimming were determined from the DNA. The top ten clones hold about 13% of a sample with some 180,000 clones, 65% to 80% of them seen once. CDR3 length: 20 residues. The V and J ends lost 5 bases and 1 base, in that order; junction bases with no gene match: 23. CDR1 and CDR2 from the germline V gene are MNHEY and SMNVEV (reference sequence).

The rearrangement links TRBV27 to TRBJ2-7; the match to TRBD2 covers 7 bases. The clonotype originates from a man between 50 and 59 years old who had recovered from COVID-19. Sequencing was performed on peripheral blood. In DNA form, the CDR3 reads TGTGCCAGCAGTCCCCTTAGGAGGGGACTACAAAGAGTCTCATCCTACGAGCAGTACTTC. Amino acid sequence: CASSPLRRGLQRVSSYEQYF.